Presented here are 22 T cell receptor beta chains from one specimen sequenced in a study of regulatory T cells in long-lasting Graves disease. Time point defined: newly diagnosed GD, antithyroid drugs for less than 3 months. The authors made the TCR library using RNA they extracted from PBMCs. iRepertoire HTBI primers and Arm-PCR of CDR3 regions built TCR beta libraries. One entry per CDR3 protein, called by TCRdb with MiXCR from the multiplex PCR reads. This table holds approximately 270,000 distinct CDR3 sequences, 15% to 20% found once. These data also featured in a second study, about T cells in Graves' hyperthyroidism and ophthalmopathy.

The sample here was peripheral blood mononuclear cells (PBMCs), taken at new diagnosis, from a patient treated with antithyroid drugs. Source of these receptors: a woman in her 30s with Graves disease.

This clonotype was counted at least ten times. The rearrangement joins TRBV7-9 to TRBJ1-1, with unresolved D. CDR3 size: 14 residues. CDR1 is SEHNR, CDR2 FQNEAQ, per germline (reference sequence). The V end was cut by 6 bases, the J end by 0 bases, with 11 bases between. Here the CDR3 DNA reads TGTGCCAGCAGAGGCAGACTTATGAACACTGAAGCTTTCTTT. The encoded protein is CASRGRLMNTEAFF.

The table lists this clonotype with many counts. The gene calls are TRBV18 and TRBJ2-1; 7 nucleotides align to TRBD2. V lost 0 bases and J lost 9; bases outside the gene matches: 11. Looked up from germline, CDR1 is KGHSH and CDR2 is LQKENI. The CDR3 is 16 amino acids. CDR3 residues: CASSPPLGGGGGEQFF. DNA of the CDR3: TGTGCCAGCTCACCACCGTTGGGCGGGGGTGGCGGTGAGCAGTTCTTC.

Comment on this clonotype: This may be a read error, as it is one base from a much larger clone. V and J are TRBV6-2 or TRBV6-3 and TRBJ2-4, with 10 bases aligning to TRBD1. The J call may be in error: the DNA end matches TRBJ2-1 better. CDR1 and CDR2 from the germline V gene are MNHEY and SVGEGT. The CDR3 sequence is 15 residues long. Here the CDR3 reads CASSVIRDRGYEQFF. Written as DNA, the CDR3 is TGTGCCAGCAGTGTTATCCGGGACAGGGGCTACGAGCAGTTCTTC.

This clonotype was recorded at least ten times. The rearrangement uses TRBV18 and TRBJ1-4, with 9 bases lining up with TRBD1. The CDR3 spans 17 residues. Germline CDR1 KGHSH, CDR2 LQKENI. J lost 3 bases, V lost 2 bases, and 7 bases had no gene match. As DNA, the CDR3 is TGTGCCAGCTCACCAAGTGGACAGGGGACGGCTAATGAAAAACTGTTTTTT. It is translated as CASSPSGQGTANEKLFF.

This chain uses TRBV9 with TRBJ2-5; the D call may be TRBD1 or TRBD2 (5 bases each). Germline values: CDR1 SGDLS, CDR2 YYNGEE. Trimming removed 4 bases from V and 1 base from J, with 11 bases in between. The CDR3 contains 14 residues. This CDR3 is CASSPGTTQETQYF. The CDR3 region has the DNA TGTGCCAGCAGCCCCGGGACGACCCAAGAGACCCAGTACTTC.

This clonotype was seen many times. The CDR3 bases are TGTGCCATCAGCCAGGCGAACACTGAAGCTTTCTTT. This translates into CAISQANTEAFF. The V gene is TRBV10-3, the J gene TRBJ1-1; D unresolved. Germline values: CDR1 ENHRY, CDR2 SYGVKD. The length of the CDR3 is 12 residues. V lost 6 bases and J 1 base, leaving 6 bases between the germline ends.

The chain links TRBV20-1 to TRBJ1-5; D may be TRBD1 (6 bases). The CDR3 contains 13 residues. The V gene lost 6 bases and the J gene lost 0 bases, with 9 bases spanning the gap. Germline V gene data show CDR1 as DFQATT and CDR2 as SNEGSKA (reference sequence). The CDR3 DNA sequence: TGCAGTGCAAGACAGGATAGCAATCAGCCCCAGCATTTT. Translating it yields CSARQDSNQPQHF.

This clonotype has just one count. This rearrangement joins TRBV20-1 to TRBJ2-3; 16 nucleotides align to TRBD2. CDR1 is DFQATT and CDR2 is SNEGSKA in the germline V gene (reference sequence). Germline trimming cut 5 bases from V and 2 bases from J; bases unmatched to any gene: 4. The CDR3 is 16 amino acids. CDR3 sequence reads: CSAPGLAGGVTDTQYF. DNA of the CDR3: TGCAGTGCTCCGGGACTAGCGGGGGGGGTCACAGATACGCAGTATTTT.

The sample holds many counts of this clonotype. The gene calls are TRBV7-2 and TRBJ1-1; D might be TRBD1 (5 bases). The germline CDR1 and CDR2 sequences are SGHTA and FQGNSA. The CDR3 totals 14 residues. V lost 1 base, J lost 6 bases, and 12 bases lay in between. The CDR3 loop is CASSLVGGVPEAFF. DNA of the CDR3: TGTGCCAGCAGCTTAGTCGGGGGAGTCCCTGAAGCTTTCTTT.

V usage is TRBV7-2 and J usage is TRBJ2-5; 9 bases fit TRBD2. With V trimmed by 1 base and J by 2 bases, 2 bases remained unmatched. CDR3 length: 15 amino acids. Germline V lookup: CDR1 SGHTA, CDR2 FQGNSA. The CDR3 DNA reads as TGTGCCAGCAGCTTAGGGACTAGCGCGCAAGAGACCCAGTACTTC. It yields the protein CASSLGTSAQETQYF.

This clonotype was counted only a few times. The J gene is TRBJ1-3, the V gene TRBV19; D unresolved. Germline CDR1 is LNHDA and CDR2 is SQIVND (reference sequence). V shed 7 bases and J shed 0 bases, with 13 bases lying between them. The CDR3 contains 15 residues. CDR3 sequence (DNA): TGTGCCAGTACCGATAGAGGGAACTCTGGAAACACCATATATTTT. This sequence encodes CASTDRGNSGNTIYF.

This clonotype was observed at least ten times. The chain is built from TRBV18 and TRBJ1-5; D is uncertain. This CDR3 region has 16 residues. Trimming removed 3 bases from V and 0 bases from J, with 12 bases in between. Germline CDR1 KGHSH, CDR2 LQKENI. CDR3 loop: CASSPPNPVSNQPQHF. CDR3 coding DNA: TGTGCCAGCTCACCCCCGAATCCGGTTAGCAATCAGCCCCAGCATTTT. The complete variable domain, with remaining parts taken from reference TRBV18 and TRBJ1-5, reads NAGVMQNPRHLVRRRGQEARLRCSPMKGHSHVYWYRQLPEEGLKFMVYLQKENIIDESGMPKERFSAEFPKEGPSILRIQQVVRGDSAAYFCASSPPNPVSNQPQHFGDGTRLSIL.

This clonotype has just a few counts. It may be a read error: a sequence one base away is much more abundant. It is likely a read error, because the conserved phenylalanine at the end of the CDR3 is missing. This chain joins TRBV20-1 and TRBJ2-1; weak D call: TRBD1 (5 bases). The CDR3 consists of 12 residues. The V and J ends lost 5 bases and 7 bases respectively, with 12 bases between them. Germline CDR1 DFQATT, CDR2 SNEGSKA (reference sequence). The CDR3 sequence: CSARRGWNEQFL. The CDR3 DNA sequence: TGCAGTGCTCGAAGGGGCTGGAATGAGCAGTTCCTC.

In this sample, this clonotype turned up many times. The chain couples TRBV3-1 to TRBJ1-2, with D perhaps matching TRBD1 (6 bases). V gave up 5 bases and J gave up 4 bases, with 17 bases separating them. The CDR3 sequence is 15 residues long. The germline V gene encodes CDR1 LGHDT and CDR2 YNNKEL (reference sequence). CDR3 amino acids: CASSYGQGTFYGYTF. CDR3 nucleotide sequence: TGTGCCAGCAGCTACGGACAAGGGACATTCTATGGCTACACCTTC.

This clonotype appeared many times. The chain uses TRBV7-9 and TRBJ1-1; no clear D gene. V was pared by 7 bases and J by 1 base, with 13 bases between. The germline gives CDR1 SEHNR, CDR2 FQNEAQ (reference sequence). The CDR3 contains 14 residues. CDR3 nucleotide sequence: TGTGCCAGCACCCTAGGTCCGGGGAACACTGAAGCTTTCTTT. It specifies CASTLGPGNTEAFF. Supplemented by reference TRBV7-9 and TRBJ1-1, the full variable domain reads DTGVSQNPRHKITKRGQNVTFRCDPISEHNRLYWYRQTLGQGPEFLTYFQNEAQLEKSRLLSDRFSAERPKGSFSTLEIQRTEQGDSAMYLCASTLGPGNTEAFFGQGTRLTVV.

This clonotype was seen many times. The chain couples TRBV28 to TRBJ1-1; D is ambiguous. Germline CDR1 and CDR2: MDHEN and SYDVKM. Trimming stripped 8 bases from V and 1 base from J, with 11 bases between. This CDR3 comprises 13 residues. The CDR3 is CASGSPGNTEAFF. CDR3 sequence (DNA): TGTGCCAGCGGGTCCCCAGGGAACACTGAAGCTTTCTTT.

This clonotype was recorded many times. V and J are TRBV4-1 and TRBJ2-5; possibly TRBD1 or TRBD2 for D (5 bases each). The CDR3 loop spans 14 amino acids. Germline V lookup: CDR1 MGHRA, CDR2 YSYEKL. With 0 bases removed from V and 4 bases from J, the gap between germline ends came to 9 bases. This chain's CDR3 is CASSQEPGTETQYF. The CDR3 DNA reads as TGCGCCAGCAGCCAAGAACCAGGGACAGAGACCCAGTACTTC.

This clonotype was detected only a few times. This chain links TRBV20-1 with TRBJ1-2; 7 nucleotides line up with TRBD1. This CDR3 region has 15 residues. V lost 6 bases to trimming and J lost 3 bases; unmatched junction nucleotides: 13. CDR1 DFQATT and CDR2 SNEGSKA come from the germline V gene (reference sequence). CDR3: CSAAGQQGLDYGYTF. The CDR3 DNA is TGCAGTGCCGCAGGCCAACAGGGGTTGGACTATGGCTACACCTTC.

This clonotype appeared many times. The rearrangement joins TRBV7-9 to TRBJ2-3, with D perhaps TRBD1 (6 bases). CDR3 length equals 15 residues. V lost 3 bases and J 0 bases, leaving 10 bases between the germline ends. Germline CDR1 reads SEHNR; CDR2 reads FQNEAQ (reference sequence). CDR3 sequence: CASSLGTLSTDTQYF. The CDR3 DNA follows: TGTGCCAGCAGCTTGGGGACACTTAGCACAGATACGCAGTATTTT. The whole variable domain, filled in from reference TRBV7-9 and TRBJ2-3, reads DTGVSQNPRHKITKRGQNVTFRCDPISEHNRLYWYRQTLGQGPEFLTYFQNEAQLEKSRLLSDRFSAERPKGSFSTLEIQRTEQGDSAMYLCASSLGTLSTDTQYFGPGTRLTVL.

The chain employs TRBV7-2 and TRBJ1-1, with a possible D match to TRBD1 (6 bases). The germline gives CDR1 SGHTA, CDR2 FQGNSA. The ends were cut back, 3 bases at V and 4 bases at J, with 27 bases in the middle. The CDR3 extends over 19 amino acids. The chain's CDR3 is CASSLGAGPFMFIFTEAFF. CDR3 bases: TGTGCCAGCAGCTTGGGGGCAGGACCATTCATGTTTATTTTCACTGAAGCTTTCTTT.

This clonotype was counted many times. This chain uses TRBV28 with TRBJ2-7, with TRBD1 as a possible D gene (6 bases). This CDR3 contains 14 residues. The V gene's germline CDR1 is MDHEN and CDR2 SYDVKM. Trimming pared 6 bases from V and 9 bases from J, leaving 21 bases between. The DNA of the CDR3 is TGTGCCAGCAGGACCCCGGGACATGGTAGCGTGCAGTACTTC. Translated: CASRTPGHGSVQYF.

At least ten counts were recorded for this clonotype. This rearrangement joins TRBV9 to TRBJ1-6, with 8 bases matching TRBD1. This CDR3 has 14 residues. The V gene's germline CDR1 is SGDLS and CDR2 YYNGEE. Germline trimming cut 4 bases from V and 8 bases from J; bases unmatched to any gene: 5. The CDR3 region is CASSFTGGDSPLHF. CDR3 nucleotides: TGTGCCAGCAGCTTTACAGGGGGAGATTCACCCCTCCACTTT. The variable domain in full, completed from reference TRBV9 and TRBJ1-6, reads DSGVTQTPKHLITATGQRVTLRCSPRSGDLSVYWYQQSLDQGLQFLIQYYNGEERAKGNILERFSAQQFPDLHSELNLSSLELGDSALYFCASSFTGGDSPLHFGNGTRLTVT.